This T cell receptor (beta chain) came from a study of CD8 T cells in Susac syndrome. V was cut by 7 bases and J by 2 bases, with 5 bases left in between. This CDR3 spans 11 amino acids. From germline, CDR1 is SGHVS and CDR2 FQNEAQ. Reverse transcription of 0.5 to 1 ug RNA was carried out with random hexamers. Amplification of TCR beta CDR3 was carried out by immunoSEQ multiplex PCR, which covered 54 Vbeta and 13 Jbeta segments. TCRdb called the immunoSEQ multiplex PCR reads again in MiXCR, with one record for every CDR3 protein. The sample consists of fewer than 150,000 distinct CDR3 sequences, just under 95% of them appearing once.

This TCR was recovered from a human donor with Susac syndrome. Sequencing used CD8+ T cells from PBMCs. V gene TRBV7-8 combines with J gene TRBJ2-5; D gene uncertain. The CDR3 DNA sequence: TGTGCCAGCACCTCTCAAGAGACCCAGTACTTC. This gives the protein CASTSQETQYF. Full variable domain (outside the CDR3, taken from reference TRBV7-8 and TRBJ2-5): GAGVSQSPRYKVAKRGQDVALRCDPISGHVSLFWYQQALGQGPEFLTYFQNEAQLDKSGLPSDRFFAERPEGSVSTLKIQRTQQEDSAVYLCASTSQETQYFGPGTRLLVL.